Below, 3 T cell receptor beta chains from the same sample are listed, as sequenced in a study of blood T cell repertoires in COVID-19. Sequencing used immunoSEQ multiplex PCR; TCRdb keeps in-frame clones, though not all of them. The sample yields roughly 180,000 clones, about 75% seen once. Material for sequencing was peripheral blood. The receptors shown here come from a woman aged 45 to 65 with active or convalescent COVID-19.

This clone was recorded once. The chain links TRBV3-1 (or the pseudogene TRBV3-2) to TRBJ1-2, with D perhaps matching TRBD1 (6 bases). The V and J ends lost 6 bases and 3 bases respectively, with 11 bases between them. This CDR3 spans 13 amino acids. The germline V gene encodes CDR1 LGHDT and CDR2 YNNKEL (reference sequence). The CDR3 DNA reads as TGTGCCAGCAGGCAACAGGGTTACTATGGCTACACCTTC. Residues: CASRQQGYYGYTF.

The rearrangement links TRBV5-1 to TRBJ2-4; TRBD1 might be the D (7 bases). V dropped 4 bases and J dropped 3 bases, with 14 bases sitting between them. The CDR3 totals 15 residues. The germline V gene has CDR1 SGHRS and CDR2 YFSETQ. Here the CDR3 reads CASSGGTDGKNIQYF. In nucleotides, the CDR3 is TGCGCCAGCAGCGGCGGGACAGACGGCAAAAACATTCAGTACTTC. Together with reference TRBV5-1 and TRBJ2-4, the CDR3 gives the full variable domain: KAGVTQTPRYLIKTRGQQVTLSCSPISGHRSVSWYQQTPGQGLQFLFEYFSETQRNKGNFPGRFSGRQFSNSRSEMNVSTLELGDSALYLCASSGGTDGKNIQYFGAGTRLSVL.

V gene TRBV4-3 combines with J gene TRBJ2-4; the D is unclear. Germline values: CDR1 LGHNA, CDR2 YSLEER. The V end lost 0 bases, the J end lost 8 bases, and 8 bases lay between the germline ends. This CDR3 comprises 13 residues. CDR3 amino acids: CASSQEDTDIQYF. The CDR3, as DNA: TGCGCCAGCAGCCAAGAGGATACAGACATTCAGTACTTC.